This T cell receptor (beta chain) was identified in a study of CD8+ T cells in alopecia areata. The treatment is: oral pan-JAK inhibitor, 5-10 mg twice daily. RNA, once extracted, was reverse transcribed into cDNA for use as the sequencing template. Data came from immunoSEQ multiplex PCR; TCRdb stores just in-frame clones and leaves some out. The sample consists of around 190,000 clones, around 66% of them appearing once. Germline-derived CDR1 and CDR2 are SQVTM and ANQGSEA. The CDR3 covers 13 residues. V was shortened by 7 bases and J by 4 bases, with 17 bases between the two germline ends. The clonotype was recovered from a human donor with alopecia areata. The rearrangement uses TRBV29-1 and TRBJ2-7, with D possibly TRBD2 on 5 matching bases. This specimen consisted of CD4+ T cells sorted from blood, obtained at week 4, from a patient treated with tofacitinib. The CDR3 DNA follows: TGCAGCGCCGAGGTGGGAGTATCATACGAGCAGTACTTC. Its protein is CSAEVGVSYEQYF.